This is a list of T cell receptor beta chains from one sample in a study of blood T cells in healthy people across ages. TCRdb fed the 5' RACE reads into MiXCR, producing one record per CDR3 protein. This sample has 650,000 to 1,000,000 distinct CDR3 sequences, with around 45% found just once. The specimen sequenced was blood. Every receptor here comes from a man at least 80 years old in good health. Both conserved end residues are part of each CDR3. The order of the fields is J gene, V gene, D gene, clone size, CDR3 protein, CDR3 DNA. The D gene is left open where the match is weak. Only part of the rows carry a size: once, few, many, or a class if the clone is expanded.

j_gene: TRBJ1-1; v_gene: TRBV7-2; d_gene: -; abundance: once; CDR3aa: CASSLQSNTEAFF; CDR3nt: TGTGCCAGCAGCCTACAGTCGAACACTGAAGCTTTCTTT
j_gene: TRBJ2-7; v_gene: TRBV10-3; d_gene: TRBD1; abundance: -; CDR3aa: CAISESGQSPEQYF; CDR3nt: TGTGCCATCAGTGAGTCGGGACAGTCCCCCGAGCAGTACTTC
j_gene: TRBJ2-5; v_gene: TRBV20-1; d_gene: -; abundance: -; CDR3aa: CSAILGETRFF; CDR3nt: TGCAGTGCTATTTTGGGGGAGACCCGGTTCTTC
j_gene: TRBJ2-3; v_gene: TRBV18; d_gene: -; abundance: -; CDR3aa: CASSLNGRDTQYF; CDR3nt: TGTGCCAGCTCACTCAATGGGAGGGATACGCAGTATTTT
j_gene: TRBJ1-4; v_gene: TRBV18; d_gene: -; abundance: -; CDR3aa: CASSPRSAQNNEKLFF; CDR3nt: TGTGCCAGCTCACCACGGTCCGCGCAGAATAATGAAAAACTGTTTTTT
j_gene: TRBJ1-1; v_gene: TRBV12-3/TRBV12-4; d_gene: -; abundance: few; CDR3aa: CASTVRGRVGIGNTEAFF; CDR3nt: TGTGCCAGCACCGTTCGGGGCAGGGTTGGGATAGGGAACACTGAAGCTTTCTTT
j_gene: TRBJ1-1; v_gene: TRBV7-9; d_gene: -; abundance: once; CDR3aa: CASTPGEGTEAFF; CDR3nt: TGTGCCAGCACCCCAGGGGAGGGCACTGAAGCTTTCTTT
j_gene: TRBJ2-2; v_gene: TRBV12-3/TRBV12-4; d_gene: -; abundance: -; CDR3aa: CASSLAGGRTGELFF; CDR3nt: TGTGCCAGCAGTTTAGCGGGGGGTCGGACCGGGGAGCTGTTTTTT
j_gene: TRBJ2-3; v_gene: TRBV30; d_gene: TRBD2; abundance: -; CDR3aa: CAWSPGLAEDTQYF; CDR3nt: TGTGCCTGGAGCCCGGGACTAGCGGAAGATACGCAGTATTTT
j_gene: TRBJ1-2; v_gene: TRBV6-6; d_gene: TRBD1; abundance: -; CDR3aa: CASSYPPTGKYGYTF; CDR3nt: TGTGCCAGCAGTTACCCGCCGACAGGGAAATATGGCTACACCTTC
j_gene: TRBJ2-3; v_gene: TRBV12-3/TRBV12-4; d_gene: TRBD1; abundance: few; CDR3aa: CASSFGTGGLTDTQYF; CDR3nt: TGTGCCAGCAGTTTCGGGACAGGGGGCCTCACAGATACGCAGTATTTT
j_gene: TRBJ2-1; v_gene: TRBV11-2; d_gene: TRBD2; abundance: -; CDR3aa: CAGSLGGGGYEQFF; CDR3nt: TGTGCCGGCAGCTTAGGCGGGGGAGGCTATGAGCAGTTCTTC
j_gene: TRBJ2-1; v_gene: TRBV20-1; d_gene: -; abundance: few; CDR3aa: CSAKFLGERFF; CDR3nt: TGCAGTGCTAAGTTTCTGGGCGAGCGGTTCTTC
j_gene: TRBJ1-1; v_gene: TRBV6-6; d_gene: -; abundance: -; CDR3aa: CASSYSRGFGTEAFF; CDR3nt: TGTGCCAGCAGTTACTCGAGAGGCTTTGGCACTGAAGCTTTCTTT
j_gene: TRBJ1-2; v_gene: TRBV20-1; d_gene: TRBD1; abundance: -; CDR3aa: CSATGGDAGYTF; CDR3nt: TGCAGTGCTACAGGGGGCGATGCTGGCTACACCTTC
j_gene: TRBJ2-5; v_gene: TRBV7-2; d_gene: -; abundance: few; CDR3aa: CASSYEGGQETQYF; CDR3nt: TGTGCCAGCAGCTACGAAGGCGGCCAAGAGACCCAGTACTTC
j_gene: TRBJ2-1; v_gene: TRBV6-1; d_gene: -; abundance: -; CDR3aa: CAAPASKGFYNGQFF; CDR3nt: TGTGCCGCGCCGGCTTCAAAGGGGTTCTACAATGGGCAGTTCTTC
j_gene: TRBJ2-1; v_gene: TRBV7-3; d_gene: TRBD2; abundance: -; CDR3aa: CASSLSSGRNNEQFF; CDR3nt: TGTGCCAGCAGCTTATCTAGCGGGAGGAACAATGAGCAGTTCTTC
j_gene: TRBJ2-5; v_gene: TRBV29-1; d_gene: TRBD2; abundance: -; CDR3aa: CSVDGTSPGSREQYF; CDR3nt: TGCAGCGTGGACGGGACTAGTCCCGGTTCGAGAGAGCAGTACTTC
j_gene: TRBJ2-1; v_gene: TRBV19; d_gene: TRBD1; abundance: -; CDR3aa: CASSINPGQLFDNEQFF; CDR3nt: TGTGCCAGTAGTATAAACCCGGGACAGCTGTTCGACAATGAGCAGTTCTTC
j_gene: TRBJ2-1; v_gene: TRBV11-2; d_gene: TRBD2; abundance: once; CDR3aa: CASNPWGGSSYNEQFF; CDR3nt: TGTGCCAGCAACCCCTGGGGGGGAAGCTCCTACAATGAGCAGTTCTTC
j_gene: TRBJ2-7; v_gene: TRBV7-2; d_gene: TRBD1; abundance: -; CDR3aa: CASSLTGQGIYEQYF; CDR3nt: TGTGCCAGCAGCTTGACCGGACAGGGGATTTACGAACAGTACTTC
j_gene: TRBJ2-6; v_gene: TRBV27; d_gene: -; abundance: -; CDR3aa: CASSLGVGGHLSVLTF; CDR3nt: TGTGCCAGCAGTTTAGGAGTCGGGGGGCACTTGTCCGTCCTGACTTTC
j_gene: TRBJ1-5; v_gene: TRBV5-5; d_gene: TRBD1; abundance: -; CDR3aa: CASSKTGVGNQPQHF; CDR3nt: TGTGCCAGCAGTAAGACAGGGGTCGGCAATCAGCCCCAGCATTTT
j_gene: TRBJ2-5; v_gene: TRBV20-1; d_gene: -; abundance: -; CDR3aa: CSASSRQRSGEQYF; CDR3nt: TGCAGTGCTAGCTCGCGACAACGGTCCGGAGAGCAGTACTTC
j_gene: TRBJ1-2; v_gene: TRBV3-1; d_gene: TRBD1; abundance: -; CDR3aa: CASSPGTGEYGYTF; CDR3nt: TGTGCCAGCAGCCCGGGGACAGGGGAATATGGCTACACCTTC
j_gene: TRBJ2-6; v_gene: TRBV5-1; d_gene: -; abundance: -; CDR3aa: CASSFFLQSSGANVLTF; CDR3nt: TGCGCCAGCAGCTTTTTCCTTCAGAGCTCTGGGGCCAACGTCCTGACTTTC
j_gene: TRBJ2-3; v_gene: TRBV18; d_gene: -; abundance: many; CDR3aa: CASSPTGPDTQYF; CDR3nt: TGTGCCAGCTCACCAACAGGGCCAGATACGCAGTATTTT
j_gene: TRBJ2-5; v_gene: TRBV29-1; d_gene: -; abundance: -; CDR3aa: CSVCGLDQETQYF; CDR3nt: TGCAGCGTCTGCGGACTTGACCAAGAGACCCAGTACTTC
j_gene: TRBJ2-4; v_gene: TRBV20-1; d_gene: TRBD1; abundance: -; CDR3aa: CSARDREGQVQYF; CDR3nt: TGCAGTGCTAGAGATCGCGAAGGACAGGTTCAGTACTTC
j_gene: TRBJ2-7; v_gene: TRBV7-8; d_gene: -; abundance: -; CDR3aa: CASSTQTVTYEQYF; CDR3nt: TGTGCCAGCAGCACCCAAACTGTCACCTACGAGCAGTACTTC
j_gene: TRBJ2-1; v_gene: TRBV7-2; d_gene: TRBD2; abundance: few; CDR3aa: CASSLDNSGSNEQFF; CDR3nt: TGTGCCAGCAGTTTGGATAATAGCGGGAGCAATGAGCAGTTCTTC
j_gene: TRBJ1-5; v_gene: TRBV6-6; d_gene: -; abundance: -; CDR3aa: CASSPGGGPQHF; CDR3nt: TGTGCCAGCAGTCCCGGCGGGGGGCCCCAGCATTTT
j_gene: TRBJ2-5; v_gene: TRBV12-3/TRBV12-4; d_gene: -; abundance: -; CDR3aa: CASTPRGTPQETQYF; CDR3nt: TGTGCCAGCACCCCACGGGGGACACCTCAAGAGACCCAGTACTTC
j_gene: TRBJ1-2; v_gene: TRBV12-3/TRBV12-4; d_gene: -; abundance: many; CDR3aa: CASSWGTDGYTF; CDR3nt: TGTGCCAGCAGTTGGGGGACGGATGGCTACACCTTC
j_gene: TRBJ2-7; v_gene: TRBV10-3; d_gene: -; abundance: -; CDR3aa: CAISEYPYEQYF; CDR3nt: TGTGCCATCAGTGAGTATCCCTACGAGCAGTACTTC
j_gene: TRBJ2-3; v_gene: TRBV20-1; d_gene: -; abundance: -; CDR3aa: CSARVAADTQYF; CDR3nt: TGCAGTGCTAGGGTAGCGGCAGATACGCAGTATTTT
j_gene: TRBJ1-1; v_gene: TRBV6-2/TRBV6-3; d_gene: -; abundance: few; CDR3aa: CASSTAGGTSEAFF; CDR3nt: TGTGCCAGCAGTACCGCGGGGGGAACTAGTGAAGCTTTCTTT
j_gene: TRBJ2-7; v_gene: TRBV11-1; d_gene: -; abundance: many; CDR3aa: CASSLPPRPYEQYF; CDR3nt: TGTGCCAGCAGCCTACCCCCGAGGCCCTACGAGCAGTACTTC
j_gene: TRBJ2-1; v_gene: TRBV9; d_gene: -; abundance: -; CDR3aa: CASSVSPGRRHEQFF; CDR3nt: TGTGCCAGCAGCGTAAGTCCCGGGAGAAGGCATGAGCAGTTCTTC
j_gene: TRBJ2-3; v_gene: TRBV12-3/TRBV12-4; d_gene: -; abundance: -; CDR3aa: CASSLSADAQYF; CDR3nt: TGTGCCAGCAGTTTAAGTGCAGATGCGCAGTATTTT
j_gene: TRBJ2-7; v_gene: TRBV6-6; d_gene: TRBD2; abundance: few; CDR3aa: CASSYRLAGGRSYEQYF; CDR3nt: TGTGCCAGCAGTTACCGACTAGCGGGAGGACGCTCCTACGAGCAGTACTTC
j_gene: TRBJ2-7; v_gene: TRBV28; d_gene: -; abundance: -; CDR3aa: CASRPGRPVYNEQYF; CDR3nt: TGTGCCAGCAGGCCGGGACGCCCCGTCTACAATGAGCAGTACTTC
j_gene: TRBJ2-1; v_gene: TRBV7-2; d_gene: TRBD2; abundance: many; CDR3aa: CASSLVLAGGREQFF; CDR3nt: TGTGCCAGCAGCTTAGTTCTAGCGGGAGGGCGTGAGCAGTTCTTC
j_gene: TRBJ2-1; v_gene: TRBV28; d_gene: TRBD2; abundance: few; CDR3aa: CASSSTGGYSPYNEQFF; CDR3nt: TGTGCCAGCAGTTCGACGGGAGGATACTCCCCCTACAATGAGCAGTTCTTC
j_gene: TRBJ1-2; v_gene: TRBV20-1; d_gene: -; abundance: -; CDR3aa: CSARGLPGTTF; CDR3nt: TGCAGTGCTAGAGGCCTTCCCGGGACCACCTTC
j_gene: TRBJ2-5; v_gene: TRBV5-6; d_gene: TRBD1; abundance: many; CDR3aa: CASSLRQGGETQYF; CDR3nt: TGTGCCAGCAGCCTGCGACAGGGTGGGGAGACCCAGTACTTC
j_gene: TRBJ2-3; v_gene: TRBV29-1; d_gene: -; abundance: -; CDR3aa: CSVASSGTDTQYF; CDR3nt: TGCAGCGTTGCTAGCAGCGGCACAGATACGCAGTATTTT
j_gene: TRBJ2-1; v_gene: TRBV12-3/TRBV12-4; d_gene: -; abundance: many; CDR3aa: CASSWGDVVPEQFF; CDR3nt: TGTGCCAGCAGTTGGGGGGACGTGGTTCCGGAGCAGTTCTTC
j_gene: TRBJ2-3; v_gene: TRBV20-1; d_gene: TRBD1; abundance: -; CDR3aa: CSASPPDRVSTDTQYF; CDR3nt: TGCAGTGCTAGTCCCCCTGACAGGGTTAGCACAGATACGCAGTATTTT
j_gene: TRBJ2-1; v_gene: TRBV29-1; d_gene: -; abundance: -; CDR3aa: CSTSYRDTYNEQFF; CDR3nt: TGCAGCACAAGCTACCGGGACACATACAATGAGCAGTTCTTC
j_gene: TRBJ1-6; v_gene: TRBV21-1; d_gene: -; abundance: -; CDR3aa: CASSKKSWDRSSYNSPLHF; CDR3nt: TGTGCCAGCAGCAAAAAATCCTGGGACCGGAGCTCCTATAATTCACCCCTCCACTTT
j_gene: TRBJ2-1; v_gene: TRBV6-5; d_gene: TRBD1; abundance: few; CDR3aa: CASSYGARGHNEQFF; CDR3nt: TGTGCCAGCAGTTACGGGGCCAGGGGGCACAATGAGCAGTTCTTC
j_gene: TRBJ2-1; v_gene: TRBV2; d_gene: -; abundance: -; CDR3aa: CASSESGSYDEQFF; CDR3nt: TGTGCCAGCAGTGAATCCGGCTCCTACGATGAGCAGTTCTTC
j_gene: TRBJ2-3; v_gene: TRBV15; d_gene: TRBD2; abundance: few; CDR3aa: CATKTSGHITDTQYF; CDR3nt: TGTGCCACCAAAACTAGCGGGCATATCACAGATACGCAGTATTTT
j_gene: TRBJ1-2; v_gene: TRBV10-3; d_gene: -; abundance: few; CDR3aa: CAISGQLYGYTF; CDR3nt: TGTGCCATCAGTGGCCAGCTTTATGGCTACACCTTC
j_gene: TRBJ2-4; v_gene: TRBV4-2; d_gene: TRBD2; abundance: -; CDR3aa: CASSQDLAGGKNIQYF; CDR3nt: TGTGCCAGCAGCCAGGACCTAGCGGGGGGGAAAAACATTCAGTACTTC
j_gene: TRBJ1-1; v_gene: TRBV29-1; d_gene: TRBD1; abundance: few; CDR3aa: CSVDRGGNTEAFF; CDR3nt: TGCAGCGTGGACAGGGGAGGGAACACTGAAGCTTTCTTT
j_gene: TRBJ2-4; v_gene: TRBV6-6; d_gene: TRBD2; abundance: few; CDR3aa: CASKVGGVNIQYF; CDR3nt: TGTGCCAGCAAGGTGGGAGGGGTAAACATTCAGTACTTC